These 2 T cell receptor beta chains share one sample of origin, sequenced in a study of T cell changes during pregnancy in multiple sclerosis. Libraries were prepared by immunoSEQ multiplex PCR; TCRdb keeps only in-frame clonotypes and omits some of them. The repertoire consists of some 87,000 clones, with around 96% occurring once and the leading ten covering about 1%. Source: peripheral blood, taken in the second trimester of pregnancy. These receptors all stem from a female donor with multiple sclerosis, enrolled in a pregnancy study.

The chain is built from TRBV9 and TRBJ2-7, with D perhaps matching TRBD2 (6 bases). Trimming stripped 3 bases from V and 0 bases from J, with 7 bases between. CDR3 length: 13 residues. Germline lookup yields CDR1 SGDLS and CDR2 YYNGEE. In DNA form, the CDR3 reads TGTGCCAGCAGCGGGGGAGGCTCCTACGAGCAGTACTTC. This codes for CASSGGGSYEQYF.

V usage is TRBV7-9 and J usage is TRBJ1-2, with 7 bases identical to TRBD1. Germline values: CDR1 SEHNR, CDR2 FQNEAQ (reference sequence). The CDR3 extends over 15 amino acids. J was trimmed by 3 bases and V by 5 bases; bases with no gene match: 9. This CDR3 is CASSPAGRGDYGYTF. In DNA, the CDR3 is TGTGCCAGCAGCCCCGCTGGCAGGGGGGACTATGGCTACACCTTC.